Shown below are 8 T cell receptor beta chains from a single sample sequenced in a study of T cells in Graves' hyperthyroidism and ophthalmopathy. TCR beta CDR3 sequences were amplified from RNA transcripts. The TCR CDR3 was amplified in a first-round RT-PCR using the HTBI primer set. From the multiplex PCR reads, TCRdb called clonotypes with MiXCR, one entry per CDR3 protein. The data hold about 300,000 distinct CDR3 sequences, with 13% observed a single time. Sequenced input: blood. These receptors all stem from a woman aged 25 to 39 with Graves' hyperthyroidism that later progressed to Graves' ophthalmopathy.

This clonotype came up many times. The chain has TRBV28 and TRBJ2-7; D gene uncertain. Trimming took 6 bases from V and 4 from J, leaving 10 bases between them. The length of the CDR3 is 12 residues. CDR1 is MDHEN and CDR2 is SYDVKM in the germline V gene. The CDR3 sequence: CASSLGQYEQYF. The CDR3 DNA reads TGTGCCAGCAGCCTGGGTCAGTACGAGCAGTACTTC.

This clonotype was seen a few times. The chain couples TRBV27 to TRBJ1-5, with 10 bases fitting TRBD1. The V segment lost 3 bases and the J segment 8 bases; nucleotides outside the gene matches: 7. The CDR3 has 15 amino acids. Germline loops: CDR1 MNHEY, CDR2 SMNVEV (reference sequence). This CDR3 is CASSFRGGTGEPQHF. In nucleotides, the CDR3 is TGTGCCAGCAGTTTCCGCGGGGGGACAGGGGAGCCCCAGCATTTT.

There are many counts of this clonotype. The chain employs TRBV7-2 and TRBJ2-5; no clear D. Trimming stripped 2 bases from V and 1 base from J, with 5 bases between. Germline loops: CDR1 SGHTA, CDR2 FQGNSA. The CDR3 covers 13 residues. The CDR3 DNA is TGTGCCAGCAGCTTACTACTCCAAGAGACCCAGTACTTC. Its translation: CASSLLLQETQYF.

In its sample, this clonotype was seen many times. The chain uses TRBV7-9 and TRBJ2-3; no definite D call. The CDR3 contains 15 residues. Trimming removed 3 bases at V and 7 bases at J, with 17 bases between. Germline CDR1 is SEHNR and CDR2 is FQNEAQ (reference sequence). CDR3 nucleotides: TGTGCCAGCAGCTTGGGCGCGGTACGCACTTATACGCAGTATTTT. Translated: CASSLGAVRTYTQYF.

Many counts were recorded for this clonotype. This chain uses TRBV15 with TRBJ2-5, with TRBD1 matching over 7 bases. This CDR3 is 13 amino acids long. Trimming removed 2 bases from V and 5 bases from J; junction bases left unmatched: 2. Germline lookup yields CDR1 LNHNV and CDR2 YYDKDF (reference sequence). CDR3 region: CATSRRGPETQYF. The CDR3 nucleotides are TGTGCCACCAGCAGAAGGGGGCCGGAGACCCAGTACTTC.

The chain combines TRBV4-2 with TRBJ1-4; D gene ambiguous. V was trimmed by 4 bases and J by 0 bases, leaving 12 bases between them. The CDR3 is 16 amino acids. Germline V gives CDR1 LGHNA, CDR2 YNFKEQ. The CDR3 here is CASSPPKGATNEKLFF. The CDR3 region has the DNA TGTGCCAGCAGCCCCCCGAAAGGCGCAACTAATGAAAAACTGTTTTTT.

This clonotype has at least ten counts. The chain has TRBV13 and TRBJ2-7; D is perhaps TRBD1 or TRBD2 (5 bases each). This CDR3 is built from 14 residues. Trimming took 3 bases from V and 6 from J, leaving 15 bases between them. Germline loops: CDR1 PRHDT, CDR2 FYEKMQ (reference sequence). CDR3 sequence reads: CASSFRREPLEQYF. The CDR3 DNA sequence: TGTGCCAGCAGCTTCCGCAGGGAGCCGCTCGAGCAGTACTTC.

The CDR3 nucleotides read TGTGCCAGCAGCTCCGCGTCGCTGAAAAGCACAGATACGCAGTATTTT. This codes for CASSSASLKSTDTQYF. The rearrangement uses TRBV5-8 and TRBJ2-3; no reliable D call. CDR3 size: 16 residues. V lost 3 bases to trimming and J lost 0 bases, with 14 bases between them. Germline V gene data show CDR1 as SGHTS and CDR2 as YDEGEE.